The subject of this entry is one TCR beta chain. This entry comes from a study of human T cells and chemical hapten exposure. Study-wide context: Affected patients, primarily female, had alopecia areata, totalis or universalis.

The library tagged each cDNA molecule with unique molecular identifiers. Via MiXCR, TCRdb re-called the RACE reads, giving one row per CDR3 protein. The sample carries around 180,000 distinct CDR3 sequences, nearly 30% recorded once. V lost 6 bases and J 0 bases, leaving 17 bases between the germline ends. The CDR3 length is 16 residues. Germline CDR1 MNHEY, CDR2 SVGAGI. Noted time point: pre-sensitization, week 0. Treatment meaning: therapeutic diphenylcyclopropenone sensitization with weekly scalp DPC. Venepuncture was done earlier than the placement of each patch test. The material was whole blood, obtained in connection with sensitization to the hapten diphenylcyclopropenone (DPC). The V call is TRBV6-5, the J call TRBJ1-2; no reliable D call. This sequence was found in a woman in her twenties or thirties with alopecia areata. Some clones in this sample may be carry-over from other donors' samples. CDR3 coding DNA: TGTGCCAGCAGCCCGGATCTCATCACAGCTAACTATGGCTACACCTTC. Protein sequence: CASSPDLITANYGYTF.